This entry concerns a single T cell receptor beta chain. The record originates from a study of shared T cell receptors in the human thymus. Method: immunoSEQ multiplex PCR; TCRdb's copy keeps in-frame clones and lacks some. The sample records hundreds of thousands of clones, 85% to 95% being singletons. The clonotype was recovered from a human donor. The sample taken for sequencing was thymocytes.

CDR3 in amino acids: CASSSGTGRQPQHF. CDR3 coding DNA: TGTGCCAGCAGTTCCGGGACAGGGAGGCAGCCCCAGCATTTT. This chain uses TRBV28 with TRBJ1-5; 9 bases fit TRBD1. The CDR3 is 14 amino acids. The V gene end was trimmed by 4 bases and the J gene end by 7 bases; junction bases not matched to a gene: 5. The V gene's germline CDR1 is MDHEN and CDR2 SYDVKM. Full variable domain (outside the CDR3, taken from reference TRBV28 and TRBJ1-5): DVKVTQSSRYLVKRTGEKVFLECVQDMDHENMFWYRQDPGLGLRLIYFSYDVKMKEKGDIPEGYSVSREKKERFSLILESASTNQTSMYLCASSSGTGRQPQHFGDGTRLSIL.